This T cell receptor beta chain emerged from a study of T cell responses to AZD1222 COVID-19 vaccine. Turning to this clone: Its antigen remains unknown.

Overall study results and limits: Females made up more of the donors, who were largely white British, and clonal diversity may have come out too low.

The CDR3 totals 14 residues. Germline V CDR1 and CDR2: SNHLY, FYNNEI. Trimming removed 8 bases from V and 4 bases from J; junction bases left unmatched: 7. Assay: immunoSEQ multiplex PCR; the TCRdb copy retains only in-frame clones and omits some. This sample yields approximately 46,000 clones, of which roughly 89% are seen a single time; around 1.1% belongs to the top ten. The sample in question was peripheral blood, obtained 28 days after the second AZD1222 dose. The clonotype originates from an adult who received the AZD1222 COVID-19 vaccine. This chain connects TRBV2 to TRBJ2-2; TRBD2 agrees at 7 bases. The CDR3 sequence: CASRAGVSTGELFF. CDR3 DNA sequence: TGTGCCAGCCGCGCGGGAGTCAGCACCGGGGAGCTGTTTTTT.